This TCR beta chain was found in a study of blood T cell repertoires in COVID-19. The wider study: Sites in the United States, Italy and Spain provided acute and convalescent COVID-19 samples. Sources were T cells, B-cell-depleted T cells, or PBMCs; the material itself was cDNA or gDNA.

This CDR3 has 16 residues. Deletions cut 0 bases from V and 8 bases from J, with 19 bases between. Germline V lookup: CDR1 SGHDN, CDR2 FVKESK. Per the original data handling: Nucleated cell number was recorded as an estimate derived from reference gene primer amplification. The table came from immunoSEQ multiplex PCR; TCRdb's copy has only in-frame clones and leaves some out. V and J calls and clone size follow that table, whereas D and trimming were derived from the DNA. The sample records over 95,000 clones, roughly 84% being singletons. V gene TRBV14 combines with J gene TRBJ1-1, with no clear D. This clonotype was obtained from a man aged 65 to 85 with active or convalescent COVID-19. The specimen was peripheral blood. CDR3 residues: CASSQDLSFRNSEAFF. CDR3 coding DNA: TGTGCCAGCAGCCAAGATCTGTCGTTTCGGAACAGCGAAGCTTTCTTT.